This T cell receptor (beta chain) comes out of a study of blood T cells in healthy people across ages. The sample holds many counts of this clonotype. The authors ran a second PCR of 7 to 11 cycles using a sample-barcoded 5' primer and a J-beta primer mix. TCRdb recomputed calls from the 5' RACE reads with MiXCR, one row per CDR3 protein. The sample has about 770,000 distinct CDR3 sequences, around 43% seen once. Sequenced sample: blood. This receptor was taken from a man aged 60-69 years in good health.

Written as DNA, the CDR3 is TGTGCCAGCAGTTCCGACAGGGTGCGCGAGCAGTACTTC. Its translation: CASSSDRVREQYF. V gene TRBV6-5 combines with J gene TRBJ2-7, with 7 bases matching TRBD1. The CDR3 loop spans 13 amino acids. J was trimmed by 6 bases and V by 4 bases; bases with no gene match: 6. CDR1 is MNHEY and CDR2 is SVGAGI in the germline V gene.